The 2 T cell receptor beta chains below come from one sample, sequenced in a study of blood T cell repertoires in COVID-19. The protocol was immunoSEQ multiplex PCR, while the TCRdb copy is restricted to in-frame clones and leaves out a portion. The data hold 85,000 to 100,000 clones, with about nine tenths observed a single time. Sequences were obtained from peripheral blood. The receptors stem from a man aged 60-69 years with acute or convalescent COVID-19.

This chain connects TRBV6-2 or TRBV6-3 to TRBJ2-2; 7 bases are shared with TRBD1. Germline V gene lookup returns CDR1 MNHEY and CDR2 SVGEGT. The CDR3 runs 16 residues. Trimming took 2 bases from V and 1 from J; bases not matched to a gene: 4. The CDR3 reads CASSYKGQMNTGELFF. DNA of the CDR3: TGTGCCAGCAGTTACAAGGGACAGATGAACACCGGGGAGCTGTTTTTT.

The chain links TRBV5-1 to TRBJ1-3; D remains ambiguous. CDR1 is SGHRS and CDR2 is YFSETQ in the germline V gene. The CDR3 length is 14 residues. Trimming took off 4 bases at V and 0 bases at J, with 8 bases between the two ends. In DNA form, the CDR3 reads TGCGCCAGCAGCCCTAAAGACTCTGGAAACACCATATATTTT. Protein product: CASSPKDSGNTIYF.